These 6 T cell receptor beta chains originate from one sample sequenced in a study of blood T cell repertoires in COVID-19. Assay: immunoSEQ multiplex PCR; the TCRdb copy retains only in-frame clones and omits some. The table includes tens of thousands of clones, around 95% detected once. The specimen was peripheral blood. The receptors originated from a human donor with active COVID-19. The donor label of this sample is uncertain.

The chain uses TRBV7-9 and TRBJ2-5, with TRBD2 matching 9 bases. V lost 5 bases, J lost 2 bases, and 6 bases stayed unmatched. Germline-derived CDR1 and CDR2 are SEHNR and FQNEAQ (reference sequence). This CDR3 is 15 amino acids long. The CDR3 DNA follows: TGTGCCAGCAGCCGGAGCGGGGGGACTCAAGAGACCCAGTACTTC. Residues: CASSRSGGTQETQYF.

CDR3 amino acids: CASSLDRVHPLHF. The CDR3 region has the DNA TGTGCCAGCAGCTTAGACAGGGTACATCCCCTCCACTTT. The chain carries TRBV11-2 and TRBJ1-6; a possible D gene is TRBD1 (5 bases). Germline values: CDR1 SGHAT, CDR2 FQNNGV. The CDR3 spans 13 residues. The V and J ends lost 0 bases and 13 bases respectively, with 10 bases between them.

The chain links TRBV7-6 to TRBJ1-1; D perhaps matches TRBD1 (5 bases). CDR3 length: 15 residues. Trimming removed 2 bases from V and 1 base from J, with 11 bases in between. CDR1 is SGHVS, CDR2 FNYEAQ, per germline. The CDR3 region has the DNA TGTGCCAGCAGCTTAAGCAGTCAGGGGAACACTGAAGCTTTCTTT. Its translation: CASSLSSQGNTEAFF.

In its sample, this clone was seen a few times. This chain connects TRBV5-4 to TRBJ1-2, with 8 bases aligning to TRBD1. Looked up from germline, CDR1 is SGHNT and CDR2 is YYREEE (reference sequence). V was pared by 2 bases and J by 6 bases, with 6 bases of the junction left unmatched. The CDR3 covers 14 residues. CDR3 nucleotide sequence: TGTGCCAGCAGCTTTTGGACAGGGTTAAATGGCTACACCTTC. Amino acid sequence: CASSFWTGLNGYTF.

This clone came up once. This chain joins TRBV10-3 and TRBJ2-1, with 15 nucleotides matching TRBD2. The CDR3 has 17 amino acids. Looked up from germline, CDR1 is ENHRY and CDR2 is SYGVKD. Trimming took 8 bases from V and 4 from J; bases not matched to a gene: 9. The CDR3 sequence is CAIRSLGLAGGYNEQFF. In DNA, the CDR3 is TGTGCCATCCGAAGCCTTGGACTAGCGGGAGGGTACAATGAGCAGTTCTTC.

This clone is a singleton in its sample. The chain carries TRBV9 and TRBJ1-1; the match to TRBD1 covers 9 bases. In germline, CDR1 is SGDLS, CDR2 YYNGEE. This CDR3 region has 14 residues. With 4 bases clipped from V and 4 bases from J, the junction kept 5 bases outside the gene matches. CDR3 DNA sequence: TGTGCCAGCAGCTCGACAGGGGGGAGCACTGAAGCTTTCTTT. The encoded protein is CASSSTGGSTEAFF.